The present entry profiles one TCR beta chain with its context. This specimen belongs to a study of blood T cell repertoires in COVID-19. Participants came from roughly 25 US areas, aged roughly 18 to 89 years. CDR1 and CDR2 from the germline V gene are DFQATT and SNEGSKA (reference sequence). There are 15 residues in the CDR3. The germline V and J ends were trimmed by 3 bases and 2 bases, with 15 bases remaining between them. Sequenced by immunoSEQ multiplex PCR; TCRdb stores in-frame clones only, minus some. The sample lists over 250,000 clones, around four fifths occurring once. V usage is TRBV20-1 and J usage is TRBJ2-3; D unresolved. The receptor was isolated from a man aged 25 to 40 with acute COVID-19. Sequenced sample: PBMCs or T cells enriched from blood (not recorded which). CDR3: CSASNWRPDTDTQYF. CDR3 DNA: TGCAGTGCTAGTAATTGGCGGCCTGACACAGATACGCAGTATTTT.